Listed here are 5 T cell receptor beta chains from one sample, sequenced in a study of cytomegalovirus exposure and HLA in healthy donors. It was with 60 Vbeta and 13 Jbeta primers that the PCR ran. Clones were read by immunoSEQ multiplex PCR, and TCRdb kept only the in-frame ones, dropping some. Among about 140,000 clones listed, over 60% were seen once. The sequenced sample was PBMCs. The receptors here all came from a man aged 35 to 55 in good health and CMV-seropositive.

This clone was detected a few times. The chain is built from TRBV29-1 and TRBJ2-7, with 7 bases matching TRBD1. Per the germline V gene, CDR1 is SQVTM and CDR2 is ANQGSEA. The CDR3 spans 15 residues. The trim removed 0 bases at V and 0 bases at J, leaving 5 bases unmatched. The CDR3 spells CSVEEPTGYSYEQYF. The CDR3 nucleotides read TGCAGCGTTGAAGAACCGACAGGGTACTCCTACGAGCAGTACTTC.

In its sample, this clone was seen once. The V gene is TRBV10-3, the J gene TRBJ1-1; D is uncertain. The V end lost 4 bases, the J end lost 4 bases, and 16 bases lay between the germline ends. The CDR3 runs to 15 residues. CDR1 is ENHRY and CDR2 is SYGVKD in the germline V gene. Here the CDR3 reads CAISAPPAPGTEAFF. CDR3 nucleotide sequence: TGTGCCATCAGTGCCCCCCCCGCACCAGGCACTGAAGCTTTCTTT.

The chain carries TRBV5-1 and TRBJ2-7; TRBD2 aligns across 7 bases. Unmatched junction bases numbered 8, after V lost 2 bases and J lost 3 bases. This CDR3 is built from 15 residues. Germline lookup yields CDR1 SGHRS and CDR2 YFSETQ. In nucleotides, the CDR3 is TGCGCCAGCAGCTTCTGGGGGGGTATAGGCTACGAGCAGTACTTC. This encodes CASSFWGGIGYEQYF.

The chain couples TRBV6-5 to TRBJ2-2; 9 positions match TRBD1. Germline CDR1 MNHEY, CDR2 SVGAGI. The V segment lost 2 bases and the J segment 1 base; nucleotides outside the gene matches: 2. The CDR3 has 16 residues. CDR3 DNA: TGTGCCAGCAGTTACCCGGGACAGGGGAACACCGGGGAGCTGTTTTTT. It is translated as CASSYPGQGNTGELFF.

The chain couples TRBV4-1 to TRBJ2-3; D might be TRBD2 (5 bases). Trimming pared 0 bases from V and 2 bases from J, leaving 18 bases between. The CDR3 is 18 amino acids. Per germline, CDR1 MGHRA and CDR2 YSYEKL. The CDR3 sequence is CASSQEVTLAVFTDTQYF. CDR3 sequence (DNA): TGCGCCAGCAGCCAAGAGGTAACCCTAGCCGTTTTCACAGATACGCAGTATTTT.